This is a list of T cell receptor beta chains from one sample in a study of beta chain features in type 1 diabetes. The table came from immunoSEQ multiplex PCR; TCRdb's copy has only in-frame clones and leaves some out. Altogether 640,000 or so clones are present, roughly 13% being singletons, with the ten largest covering 0.035% to 0.045%. Sequencing input: naive CD4+ T cells from blood. Every receptor here comes from a man aged 18-30 years with type 1 diabetes. Both conserved end residues are part of each CDR3. The D gene is left open where the match is weak. Clone size is stated in some rows and not others, as once, few, many or a class when expanded.

CASSPGGTNYNEQFF	TGTGCCAGCAGCCCGGGGGGGACTAACTACAATGAGCAGTTCTTC	few	TRBJ2-1	15	TRBD2	TRBV9
CASSLGRAVTDTQYF	TGTGCCAGCAGCTTAGGCCGTGCAGTTACAGATACGCAGTATTTT	-	TRBJ2-3	15	-	TRBV7-9
CASSSLYTGEQFF	TGTGCCAGCAGTTCCTTATATACGGGTGAGCAGTTCTTC	-	TRBJ2-1	13	-	TRBV6-5
CAISDPVTDTQYF	TGTGCCATCAGTGATCCCGTCACAGATACGCAGTATTTT	few	TRBJ2-3	13	-	TRBV10-3
CASSEDAYTDTQYF	TGTGCCAGCAGCGAGGACGCATACACAGATACGCAGTATTTT	-	TRBJ2-3	14	-	TRBV9
CASSLGGGKYF	TGTGCCAGCAGCTTAGGAGGGGGCAAGTACTTC	few	TRBJ2-7	11	TRBD1	TRBV7-9
CASSADTGFFYF	TGTGCCAGCAGCGCAGATACAGGATTCTTTTACTTC	few	TRBJ1-2	12	-	TRBV5-6
CASSSRQGLEAFF	TGTGCCAGCAGCTCTAGACAGGGACTAGAAGCTTTCTTT	few	TRBJ1-1	13	TRBD1	TRBV5-4
CASSEGDWASKNIQYF	TGTGCCAGCAGTGAAGGGGACTGGGCATCTAAAAACATTCAGTACTTC	few	TRBJ2-4	16	-	TRBV6-1
CAWSVGQGAYNEQFF	TGTGCCTGGAGTGTCGGACAGGGGGCGTACAATGAGCAGTTCTTC	few	TRBJ2-1	15	TRBD1	TRBV30
CASSRGPAERPQHF	TGTGCCAGCAGCCGGGGACCCGCTGAAAGACCCCAGCATTTT	few	TRBJ1-5	14	-	TRBV7-9
CASSPWGATNEKLFF	TGTGCCAGCAGCCCATGGGGGGCGACTAATGAAAAACTGTTTTTT	-	TRBJ1-4	15	-	TRBV7-2
CATSRGLAGGNEQFF	TGTGCCACCAGCAGGGGACTAGCGGGAGGCAATGAGCAGTTCTTC	-	TRBJ2-1	15	TRBD2	TRBV15
CASSIFGTGVNRLFF	TGTGCCAGTAGTATCTTTGGGACAGGGGTGAATCGGCTGTTCTTC	-	TRBJ2-1	15	TRBD1	TRBV19
CASSYRGRELFF	TGTGCCAGCAGTTACAGGGGGCGGGAGCTGTTTTTT	few	TRBJ2-2	12	TRBD1	TRBV28